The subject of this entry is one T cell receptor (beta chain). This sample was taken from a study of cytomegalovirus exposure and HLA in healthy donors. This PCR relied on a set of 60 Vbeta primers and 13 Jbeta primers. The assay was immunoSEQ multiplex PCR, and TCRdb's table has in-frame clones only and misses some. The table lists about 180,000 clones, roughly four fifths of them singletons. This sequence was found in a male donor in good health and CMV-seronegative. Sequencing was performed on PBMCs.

The chain's CDR3 is CASKHNRETEAFF. In DNA form, the CDR3 reads TGTGCCAGCAAACACAACAGGGAGACTGAAGCTTTCTTT. The V gene is TRBV6-5, the J gene TRBJ1-1; D is possibly TRBD1 (6 bases). Between the trimmed V and J ends, which lost 7 bases and 5 bases, there was a span of 14 bases. CDR1 and CDR2 from the germline V gene are MNHEY and SVGAGI. The CDR3 contains 13 residues.